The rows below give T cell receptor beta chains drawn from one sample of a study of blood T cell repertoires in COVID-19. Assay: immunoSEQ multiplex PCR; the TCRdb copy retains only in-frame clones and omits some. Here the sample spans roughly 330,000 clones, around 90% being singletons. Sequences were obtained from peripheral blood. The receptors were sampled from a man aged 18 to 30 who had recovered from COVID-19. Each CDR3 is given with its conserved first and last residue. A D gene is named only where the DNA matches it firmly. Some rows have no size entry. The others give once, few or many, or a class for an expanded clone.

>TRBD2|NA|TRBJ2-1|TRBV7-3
CASSLSGGEQFF
TGTGCCAGCAGCTTATCGGGAGGCGAGCAGTTCTTC
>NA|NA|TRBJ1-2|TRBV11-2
CASSLAQHYGYTF
TGTGCCAGCAGCTTAGCACAGCACTATGGCTACACCTTC
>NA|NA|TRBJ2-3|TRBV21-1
CASSKEPPSGTDTQYF
TGTGCCAGCAGCAAAGAGCCCCCCAGCGGCACAGATACGCAGTATTTT
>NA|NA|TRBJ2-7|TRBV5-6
CASSSPTEMRYEQYF
TGTGCCAGCAGCTCCCCAACAGAGATGCGCTACGAGCAGTACTTC
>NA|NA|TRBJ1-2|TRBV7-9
CASSLARELTYGYTF
TGTGCCAGCAGCTTAGCTCGTGAGCTTACCTATGGCTACACCTTC
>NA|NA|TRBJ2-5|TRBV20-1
CSASPSGETQYF
TGCAGTGCTAGTCCCAGCGGGGAGACCCAGTACTTC
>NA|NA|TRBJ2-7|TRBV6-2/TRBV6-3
CASSYSPRDTSYEQYF
TGTGCCAGCAGTTACTCTCCCCGGGACACATCCTACGAGCAGTACTTC
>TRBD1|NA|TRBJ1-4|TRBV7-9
CASSPPRQGTSEKLFF
TGTGCCAGCAGCCCACCCCGACAGGGTACGTCTGAAAAACTGTTTTTT
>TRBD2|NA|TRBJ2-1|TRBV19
CASSIGLAGEQFF
TGTGCCAGTAGTATAGGACTAGCTGGTGAGCAGTTCTTC
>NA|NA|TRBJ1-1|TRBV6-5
CASGHRDTEAFF
TGTGCCAGCGGGCACAGGGACACTGAAGCTTTCTTT
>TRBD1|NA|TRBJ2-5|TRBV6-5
CASRDTGGETQYF
TGTGCCAGCAGAGATACAGGGGGAGAGACCCAGTACTTC
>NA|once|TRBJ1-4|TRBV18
CASSPFGGANEKLFF
TGTGCCAGCTCACCGTTTGGGGGCGCGAATGAAAAACTGTTTTTT
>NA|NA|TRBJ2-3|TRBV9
CASSDSGSTDTQYF
TGTGCCAGCAGCGATAGCGGTAGCACAGATACGCAGTATTTT
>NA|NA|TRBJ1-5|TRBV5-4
CASSPGENQPQHF
TGTGCCAGCAGCCCGGGGGAAAATCAGCCCCAGCATTTT
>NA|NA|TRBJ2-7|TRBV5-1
CASSVGGSSYEQYF
TGCGCCAGCAGCGTTGGGGGGAGCTCCTACGAGCAGTACTTC
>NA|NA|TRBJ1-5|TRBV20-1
CSASIGDSNQPQHF
TGCAGTGCTAGTATAGGGGATAGCAATCAGCCCCAGCATTTT
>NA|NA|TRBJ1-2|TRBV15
CATSRPSGEGYGYTF
TGTGCCACCAGCAGGCCCTCGGGCGAGGGCTATGGCTACACCTTC
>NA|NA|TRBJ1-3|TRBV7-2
CASSTHVTGAGNTIYF
TGTGCCAGCAGCACCCATGTCACGGGGGCTGGAAACACCATATATTTT
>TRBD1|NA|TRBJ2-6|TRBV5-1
CASSLEVGTAGIPFGANVLTF
TGCGCCAGCAGCTTGGAGGTCGGGACAGCCGGTATTCCGTTTGGGGCCAACGTCCTGACTTTC
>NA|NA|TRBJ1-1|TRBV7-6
CASSPRGSTEAFF
TGTGCCAGCAGCCCGAGAGGAAGCACTGAAGCTTTCTTT
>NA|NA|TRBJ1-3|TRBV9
CASSVVAGLSSGNTIYF
TGTGCCAGCAGCGTAGTGGCGGGCCTAAGCTCTGGAAACACCATATATTTT
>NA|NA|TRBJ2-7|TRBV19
CASSLHIPPYEQYF
TGTGCCAGTAGTCTTCACATACCCCCCTACGAGCAGTACTTC
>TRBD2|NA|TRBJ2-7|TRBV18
CASSPLAGGAYEQYF
TGTGCCAGCTCACCGTTAGCGGGAGGCGCGTACGAGCAGTACTTC
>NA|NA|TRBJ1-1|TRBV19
CASSILTENTEAFF
TGTGCCAGTAGTATCTTGACAGAGAACACTGAAGCTTTCTTT
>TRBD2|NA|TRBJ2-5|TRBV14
CASSQVSGRETQYF
TGTGCCAGCAGCCAAGTGAGCGGGAGAGAGACCCAGTACTTC
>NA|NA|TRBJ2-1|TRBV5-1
CASSPNTRGTYNEQFF
TGCGCCAGCAGCCCAAACACTCGGGGGACCTACAATGAGCAGTTCTTC
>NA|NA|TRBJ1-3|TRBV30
CAWDRNSGNTIYF
TGTGCCTGGGACAGGAACTCTGGAAACACCATATATTTT
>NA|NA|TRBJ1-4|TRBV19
CASSPHRAGGEKLFF
TGTGCCAGTAGTCCCCACAGGGCGGGAGGTGAAAAACTGTTTTTT
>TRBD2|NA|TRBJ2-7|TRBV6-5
CASSRTPRGGEQYF
TGTGCCAGCAGTCGAACCCCGAGGGGAGGGGAGCAGTACTTC
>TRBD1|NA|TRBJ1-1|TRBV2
CASSEQGINTEAFF
TGTGCCAGCAGCGAACAGGGGATTAACACTGAAGCTTTCTTT
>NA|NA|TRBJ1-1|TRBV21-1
CAYHSEAFF
TGTGCCTACCACAGCGAAGCTTTCTTT
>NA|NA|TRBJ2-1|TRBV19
CASKGLTRDISNEQFF
TGTGCCAGTAAGGGCCTAACCCGGGACATTTCCAATGAGCAGTTCTTC
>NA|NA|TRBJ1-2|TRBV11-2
CAAGENYGYTF
TGTGCCGCAGGGGAGAACTATGGCTACACCTTC
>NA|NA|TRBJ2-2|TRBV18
CASSPAEAGVGGELFF
TGTGCCAGCTCACCTGCCGAGGCAGGGGTTGGCGGGGAGCTGTTTTTT
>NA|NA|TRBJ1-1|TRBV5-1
CASSLWAGATEAFF
TGCGCCAGCAGCTTGTGGGCGGGGGCCACTGAAGCTTTCTTT
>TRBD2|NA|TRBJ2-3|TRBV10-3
CAIKGIAGGPDTQYF
TGTGCCATCAAGGGGATAGCGGGGGGGCCCGATACGCAGTATTTT
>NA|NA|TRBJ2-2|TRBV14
CASSHRTDVTGELFF
TGTGCCAGCAGCCATCGGACAGACGTCACCGGGGAGCTGTTTTTT
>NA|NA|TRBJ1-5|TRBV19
CASSIVAGNQPQHF
TGTGCCAGTAGTATAGTGGCAGGGAATCAGCCCCAGCATTTT
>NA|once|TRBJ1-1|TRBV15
CATSWTEMNTEAFF
TGTGCCACTTCCTGGACAGAAATGAACACTGAAGCTTTCTTT
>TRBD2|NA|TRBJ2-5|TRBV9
CASSVGAGDFQETQYF
TGTGCCAGCAGCGTAGGGGCGGGGGACTTCCAAGAGACCCAGTACTTC
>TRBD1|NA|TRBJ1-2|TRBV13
CASSYGTGNYGYTF
TGTGCCAGCAGCTACGGGACAGGGAACTATGGCTACACCTTC